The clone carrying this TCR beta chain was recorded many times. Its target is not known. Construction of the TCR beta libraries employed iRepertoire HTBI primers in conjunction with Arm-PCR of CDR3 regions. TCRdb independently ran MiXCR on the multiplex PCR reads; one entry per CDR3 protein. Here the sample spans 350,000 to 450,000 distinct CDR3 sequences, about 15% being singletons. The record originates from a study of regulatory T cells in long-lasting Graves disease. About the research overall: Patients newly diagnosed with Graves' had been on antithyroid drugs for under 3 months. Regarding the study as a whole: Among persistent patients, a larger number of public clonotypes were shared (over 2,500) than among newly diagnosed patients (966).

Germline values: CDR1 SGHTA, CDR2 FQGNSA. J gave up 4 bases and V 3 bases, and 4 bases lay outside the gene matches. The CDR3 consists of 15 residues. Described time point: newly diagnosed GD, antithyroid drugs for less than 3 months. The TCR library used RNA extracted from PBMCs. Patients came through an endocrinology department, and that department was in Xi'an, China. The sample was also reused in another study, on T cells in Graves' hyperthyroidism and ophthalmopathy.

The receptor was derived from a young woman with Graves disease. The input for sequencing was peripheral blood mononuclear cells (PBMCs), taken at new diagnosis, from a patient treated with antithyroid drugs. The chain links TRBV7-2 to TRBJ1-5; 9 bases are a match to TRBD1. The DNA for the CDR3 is TGTGCCAGCAGCTTCGGGACAGGGCGGAATCAGCCCCAGCATTTT. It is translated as CASSFGTGRNQPQHF. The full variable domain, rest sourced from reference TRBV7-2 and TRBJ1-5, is GAGVSQSPSNKVTEKGKDVELRCDPISGHTALYWYRQSLGQGLEFLIYFQGNSAPDKSGLPSDRFSAERTGGSVSTLTIQRTQQEDSAVYLCASSFGTGRNQPQHFGDGTRLSIL.